This TCR beta chain was captured by sequencing in a study of monozygotic twins with inflammatory bowel disease. This CDR3 spans 15 amino acids. The V gene's germline CDR1 is SGHTA and CDR2 FQGNSA. TCRdb reprocessed the 5' RACE reads; each CDR3 protein has one entry and no DNA is given. The table lists hundreds of thousands of distinct CDR3 sequences. The chain carries TRBV7-2 and TRBJ1-2; lacking DNA, the TRBD1 call made by TCRdb goes unchecked. The clonotype originates from a human donor with ulcerative colitis or Crohn's disease, or a healthy co-twin of an affected twin (not recorded which). The sample consisted of blood. The CDR3: CASSAIQGKGYGYTF.